Listed below are T cell receptor beta chains from one sample, sequenced in a study of T cell repertoires in cytomegalovirus infection. MiXCR, applied by TCRdb to the reads, yields one record per CDR3 protein. The profile shows a few hundred thousand distinct CDR3 sequences, about a sixth of them singletons. What was sequenced was PBMCs. The receptors come from a human donor in good health (CMV status not recorded). Some clones in this sample may be carry-over from other donors' samples. Each CDR3 is given with its conserved first and last residue. The D gene is left open where the match is weak. Clone sizes are given selectively: once, few, many, or a class where the clone is expanded.

v_gene: TRBV7-7
abundance: many
j_gene: TRBJ2-5
d_gene: TRBD2
CDR3nt: TGTGCCAGCAGCTCCCGGTCCCTGGGGGGGCAAGAGACCCAGTACTTC
CDR3aa: CASSSRSLGGQETQYF

v_gene: TRBV20-1
abundance: -
j_gene: TRBJ2-5
d_gene: TRBD2
CDR3nt: TGCAGTGCTAGAGTGACTAGCGGGACGACCCAGTACTTC
CDR3aa: CSARVTSGTTQYF

v_gene: TRBV12-5
abundance: -
j_gene: TRBJ2-5
d_gene: -
CDR3nt: TGTGCTAGTGGTTTGGTCGCAGGGATAGAGACCCAGTACTTC
CDR3aa: CASGLVAGIETQYF

v_gene: TRBV14
abundance: -
j_gene: TRBJ2-1
d_gene: TRBD1
CDR3nt: TGTGCCAGCAGCCAACTTAGACAGGGTAAGCAGTTCTTC
CDR3aa: CASSQLRQGKQFF

v_gene: TRBV7-2
abundance: many
j_gene: TRBJ2-7
d_gene: -
CDR3nt: TGTGCCAGCAGCTCCGGGGGTGGGACCGAGCAGTACTTC
CDR3aa: CASSSGGGTEQYF

v_gene: TRBV7-2
abundance: many
j_gene: TRBJ2-7
d_gene: -
CDR3nt: TGTGCCACCGCGCGGTTCGAGGGGAGCTACGAGCAGTACTTC
CDR3aa: CATARFEGSYEQYF

v_gene: TRBV18
abundance: -
j_gene: TRBJ1-2
d_gene: -
CDR3nt: TGTGCCAGCTCACCAAGGGCAGCAGGGATGGTTGATGGCTACACCTTC
CDR3aa: CASSPRAAGMVDGYTF

v_gene: TRBV6-2/TRBV6-3
abundance: -
j_gene: TRBJ2-2
d_gene: -
CDR3nt: TGTGCCAGCGCCTTAGTCGGGCCTGTCGGGGAGCTGTTTTTT
CDR3aa: CASALVGPVGELFF

v_gene: TRBV11-2
abundance: many
j_gene: TRBJ2-2
d_gene: -
CDR3nt: TGTGCCAGCAGCTCAGGGCGAGCGGACTACACCGGGGAGCTGTTTTTT
CDR3aa: CASSSGRADYTGELFF

v_gene: TRBV6-6
abundance: few
j_gene: TRBJ2-3
d_gene: TRBD2
CDR3nt: TGTGCCAGCAGCCAATCCCAAGCGGGGGGCCGCACAGATACGCAGTATTTT
CDR3aa: CASSQSQAGGRTDTQYF

v_gene: TRBV7-2
abundance: few
j_gene: TRBJ2-5
d_gene: -
CDR3nt: TGTGCCAGCAGCTTAGCGGCGGTTCAAGAGACCCAGTACTTC
CDR3aa: CASSLAAVQETQYF

v_gene: TRBV4-3
abundance: -
j_gene: TRBJ1-3
d_gene: -
CDR3nt: TGCGCCAGCAGCCAAGTCGGGGGTCCTGGAAACACCATATATTTT
CDR3aa: CASSQVGGPGNTIYF

v_gene: TRBV27
abundance: many
j_gene: TRBJ1-6
d_gene: TRBD1
CDR3nt: TGTGCCAGCAGTCCTTCCCGACAGGGGAATTCACCCCTCCACTTT
CDR3aa: CASSPSRQGNSPLHF

v_gene: TRBV25-1
abundance: few
j_gene: TRBJ2-7
d_gene: TRBD1
CDR3nt: TGTGCCAGCAGTGAATTGGGGACAGGGGCCTACGAGCAGTACTTC
CDR3aa: CASSELGTGAYEQYF

v_gene: TRBV2
abundance: few
j_gene: TRBJ1-6
d_gene: -
CDR3nt: TGTGCCAGCATTTCCTCCCGGAATTCACCCCTCCACTTT
CDR3aa: CASISSRNSPLHF

v_gene: TRBV7-2
abundance: many
j_gene: TRBJ1-3
d_gene: -
CDR3nt: TGTGCCAGCAGCGGACGGACTGGAAACACCATATATTTT
CDR3aa: CASSGRTGNTIYF

v_gene: TRBV12-3/TRBV12-4
abundance: -
j_gene: TRBJ2-1
d_gene: TRBD2
CDR3nt: TGTGCCAGCACCATTAGCGGGAATGAGCAGTTCTTC
CDR3aa: CASTISGNEQFF

v_gene: TRBV7-3
abundance: -
j_gene: TRBJ1-2
d_gene: -
CDR3nt: TGTGCCAGCAGCCCGCAAGAACGGCTTGGCTACACCTTC
CDR3aa: CASSPQERLGYTF

v_gene: TRBV5-5
abundance: -
j_gene: TRBJ2-5
d_gene: TRBD1
CDR3nt: TGTGCCAGCAGCTCCTCAGGGGGCCGCCAAGAGACCCAGTACTTC
CDR3aa: CASSSSGGRQETQYF

v_gene: TRBV6-5
abundance: -
j_gene: TRBJ2-7
d_gene: -
CDR3nt: TGTGCCAGCAGTTCATTCACTCAGAGGTACGAGCAGTACTTC
CDR3aa: CASSSFTQRYEQYF

v_gene: TRBV7-2
abundance: -
j_gene: TRBJ2-1
d_gene: TRBD1
CDR3nt: TGTGCCAGCAGTTCAGACAGGGGGAATGAGCAGTTCTTC
CDR3aa: CASSSDRGNEQFF

v_gene: TRBV4-1
abundance: few
j_gene: TRBJ1-1
d_gene: -
CDR3nt: TGCGCCAGCAGCCAAGTCGGAGACCTGAACACTGAAGCTTTCTTT
CDR3aa: CASSQVGDLNTEAFF

v_gene: TRBV12-3/TRBV12-4
abundance: few
j_gene: TRBJ1-3
d_gene: -
CDR3nt: TGTGCCAGCAGTCCCCGACGGCACTCTGGAAACACCATATATTTT
CDR3aa: CASSPRRHSGNTIYF

v_gene: TRBV20-1
abundance: -
j_gene: TRBJ2-1
d_gene: TRBD2
CDR3nt: TGCAGTGAGGGGCGAAAGGGACTAGCGGGTCTCTCCTACAATGAGCAGTTCTTC
CDR3aa: CSEGRKGLAGLSYNEQFF

v_gene: TRBV29-1
abundance: few
j_gene: TRBJ2-3
d_gene: TRBD2
CDR3nt: TGCAGCGTTGAAGGGGAGGGTCCAGATACGCAGTATTTT
CDR3aa: CSVEGEGPDTQYF

v_gene: TRBV7-2
abundance: many
j_gene: TRBJ2-3
d_gene: TRBD2
CDR3nt: TGTGCCAGCAGCTTAGAGGAGGCGGGAGGGTTATCTGAGGATACGCAGTATTTT
CDR3aa: CASSLEEAGGLSEDTQYF

v_gene: TRBV2
abundance: -
j_gene: TRBJ1-3
d_gene: TRBD1
CDR3nt: TGTGCCAGCAGCTGGGACAGGGCATACTCTGGAAACACCATATATTTT
CDR3aa: CASSWDRAYSGNTIYF

v_gene: TRBV5-1
abundance: few
j_gene: TRBJ1-2
d_gene: TRBD1
CDR3nt: TGCGCCAGCAGCTTGGGCGGACAGGGATCCTATGGCTACACCTTC
CDR3aa: CASSLGGQGSYGYTF

v_gene: TRBV11-2
abundance: many
j_gene: TRBJ2-7
d_gene: -
CDR3nt: TGTGCCAGCAGCTTAACGCGGCTATCCTACGAGCAGTACTTC
CDR3aa: CASSLTRLSYEQYF

v_gene: TRBV28
abundance: few
j_gene: TRBJ1-1
d_gene: -
CDR3nt: TGTGCCAGCGGACGGAATGAAGCTTTCTTT
CDR3aa: CASGRNEAFF

v_gene: TRBV7-9
abundance: few
j_gene: TRBJ1-5
d_gene: -
CDR3nt: TGTGCCAGCAGCTTGACAGGCTTAAGCAATCAGCCCCAGCATTTT
CDR3aa: CASSLTGLSNQPQHF

v_gene: TRBV5-6
abundance: many
j_gene: TRBJ2-1
d_gene: -
CDR3nt: TGTGCCAGCAGCTTGTCGGGGAGCAATGAGCAGTTCTTC
CDR3aa: CASSLSGSNEQFF

v_gene: TRBV4-1
abundance: -
j_gene: TRBJ1-5
d_gene: TRBD1
CDR3nt: TGCGCCAGCAGCCAAGTGGGACAGCGAGTTAATCAGCCCCAGCATTTT
CDR3aa: CASSQVGQRVNQPQHF

v_gene: TRBV7-8
abundance: few
j_gene: TRBJ1-4
d_gene: -
CDR3nt: TGTGCCAGCAGCCCAAGGGATTCCGAAAAACTGTTTTTT
CDR3aa: CASSPRDSEKLFF

v_gene: TRBV5-6
abundance: -
j_gene: TRBJ1-4
d_gene: -
CDR3nt: TGTGCCAGCAGCTTGGGGGTATCTAATGAAAAACTGTTTTTT
CDR3aa: CASSLGVSNEKLFF

v_gene: TRBV10-3
abundance: -
j_gene: TRBJ2-7
d_gene: -
CDR3nt: TGTGCCATCAGTGGTACTAGTTACGAGCAGTACTTC
CDR3aa: CAISGTSYEQYF

v_gene: TRBV7-9
abundance: few
j_gene: TRBJ2-4
d_gene: -
CDR3nt: TGTGCCAGCAGCGCCGGGGACATTCAGTACTTC
CDR3aa: CASSAGDIQYF

v_gene: TRBV7-2
abundance: many
j_gene: TRBJ1-2
d_gene: TRBD1
CDR3nt: TGTGCCAGCAGCCCAGGGGGGACAAGTAACTATGGCTACACCTTC
CDR3aa: CASSPGGTSNYGYTF

v_gene: TRBV7-2
abundance: many
j_gene: TRBJ2-5
d_gene: TRBD2
CDR3nt: TGTGCCAGCAGCCTCTTTGGGGGGGGGGGTGAAGAGACCCAGTACTTC
CDR3aa: CASSLFGGGGEETQYF

v_gene: TRBV6-2/TRBV6-3
abundance: few
j_gene: TRBJ1-2
d_gene: -
CDR3nt: TGTGCCAGCAGTTCCCGAGAGGACTATGGCTACACCTTC
CDR3aa: CASSSREDYGYTF

v_gene: TRBV7-6
abundance: many
j_gene: TRBJ1-1
d_gene: -
CDR3nt: TGTGCCAGCAGCTTAACCCGTGGGACCGAAGCTTTCTTT
CDR3aa: CASSLTRGTEAFF

v_gene: TRBV20-1
abundance: few
j_gene: TRBJ1-2
d_gene: TRBD1
CDR3nt: TGCAGTGCTACATCACAGGGGGGTGATGGCTACACCTTC
CDR3aa: CSATSQGGDGYTF

v_gene: TRBV29-1
abundance: -
j_gene: TRBJ2-1
d_gene: -
CDR3nt: TGCAGCGTTGAAAAGGGGGGCCTAGGTGATGAGCAGTTCTTC
CDR3aa: CSVEKGGLGDEQFF

v_gene: TRBV7-2
abundance: many
j_gene: TRBJ2-1
d_gene: -
CDR3nt: TGTGCCAGCAGCCTCGGAGGTATGGGGAGCAATGAGCAGTTCTTC
CDR3aa: CASSLGGMGSNEQFF

v_gene: TRBV20-1
abundance: -
j_gene: TRBJ2-1
d_gene: -
CDR3nt: TGCAGTGCTAGAGCCACAGCTGGGGGTGAGCAGTTCTTC
CDR3aa: CSARATAGGEQFF

v_gene: TRBV7-8
abundance: -
j_gene: TRBJ2-1
d_gene: -
CDR3nt: TGTGCCAGCAGCATTGACAGGCCTAGCTCCTACAATGAGCAGTTCTTC
CDR3aa: CASSIDRPSSYNEQFF

v_gene: TRBV5-1
abundance: few
j_gene: TRBJ1-1
d_gene: -
CDR3nt: TGCGCCAGCAGCTTGTCGCAGATGAACACTGAAGCTTTCTTT
CDR3aa: CASSLSQMNTEAFF

v_gene: TRBV6-1
abundance: many
j_gene: TRBJ2-2
d_gene: -
CDR3nt: TGTGCCAGCACCGTAAACACCGGGGAGCTGTTTTTT
CDR3aa: CASTVNTGELFF

v_gene: TRBV7-2
abundance: many
j_gene: TRBJ2-7
d_gene: -
CDR3nt: TGTGCCAGCAGCTTAGGTCTAGCGCATGCCTACGAGCAGTACTTC
CDR3aa: CASSLGLAHAYEQYF

v_gene: TRBV28
abundance: few
j_gene: TRBJ2-2
d_gene: -
CDR3nt: TGTGCCAGCAGAGGACAGCCAATGAACACCGGGGAGCTGTTTTTT
CDR3aa: CASRGQPMNTGELFF

v_gene: TRBV4-1
abundance: -
j_gene: TRBJ2-1
d_gene: -
CDR3nt: TGCGCCAGCAGCCAAGAGGGATACTACAATGAGCAGTTCTTC
CDR3aa: CASSQEGYYNEQFF

v_gene: TRBV10-2
abundance: few
j_gene: TRBJ1-3
d_gene: -
CDR3nt: TGCGCCAGCAGTCGAGGTGCGAGCTCTGGAAACACCATATATTTT
CDR3aa: CASSRGASSGNTIYF

v_gene: TRBV19
abundance: -
j_gene: TRBJ1-6
d_gene: -
CDR3nt: TGTGCCAGTAGCCCCCCGGGACGGGGGGTTTCACCCCTCCACTTT
CDR3aa: CASSPPGRGVSPLHF

v_gene: TRBV5-1
abundance: -
j_gene: TRBJ2-1
d_gene: TRBD1
CDR3nt: TGCGCCAGCAGCTTGGGGCAGGGGGAGTACAATGAGCAGTTCTTC
CDR3aa: CASSLGQGEYNEQFF

v_gene: TRBV7-9
abundance: many
j_gene: TRBJ2-7
d_gene: TRBD1
CDR3nt: TGTGCCAGCAGCTTCCCCGGACAGGGGAGGTACGAGCAGTACTTC
CDR3aa: CASSFPGQGRYEQYF